The 12 T cell receptor beta chains listed next were all sequenced from one sample in a study of T cells expressing NK-cell markers. With the 5' RACE reads reprocessed, TCRdb shows one record per CDR3 protein and no DNA. This sample's table has some 450,000 distinct CDR3 sequences. The sample comprised blood T cells: a sorted CD56 or NKG2C T cell subset, CD4+ or CD8+ T cells, or bulk PBMC T cells (not recorded which). The receptor set was obtained from a woman between 18 and 75 years old in good health.

This chain links TRBV7-2 with TRBJ2-1; no DNA is available, so the TRBD2 call from TCRdb remains unchecked. This CDR3 comprises 13 residues. Per germline, CDR1 SGHTA and CDR2 FQGNSA. The CDR3 region is CASSLFRTPEQFF.

The V gene is TRBV4-3, the J gene TRBJ1-2; TCRdb gives TRBD1 as the D gene, but with no DNA this cannot be confirmed. CDR3 size: 17 residues. Germline CDR1 is LGHNA and CDR2 is YSLEER. CDR3 sequence reads: CASSQDIGFGGLYGYTF.

The chain carries TRBV4-3 and TRBJ2-3; the D call from TCRdb, TRBD2, cannot be confirmed without DNA. Germline V gene sequence: CDR1 LGHNA, CDR2 YSLEER. This CDR3 has 19 residues. The CDR3 is CASSQDGVAGSSSTDTQYF.

The V gene is TRBV28, the J gene TRBJ1-1; TCRdb's assignment of TRBD1 cannot be checked, as there is no DNA. This CDR3 has 13 residues. Germline V gene lookup returns CDR1 MDHEN and CDR2 SYDVKM. This chain's CDR3 is CASSPHRGDWAFF.

The chain combines TRBV28 with TRBJ1-1. The CDR3 extends over 13 amino acids. Germline V gene data show CDR1 as MDHEN and CDR2 as SYDVKM. CDR3 region: CASSFWGNTEAFF. The full variable domain, completed using reference TRBV28 and TRBJ1-1, is DVKVTQSSRYLVKRTGEKVFLECVQDMDHENMFWYRQDPGLGLRLIYFSYDVKMKEKGDIPEGYSVSREKKERFSLILESASTNQTSMYLCASSFWGNTEAFFGQGTRLTVV.

The CDR3: CASSLRKGFGTGELFF. The chain recombines TRBV4-3 with TRBJ2-2; as DNA is missing, the TRBD1 call by TCRdb cannot be tested. The length of the CDR3 is 16 residues. The germline V gene encodes CDR1 LGHNA and CDR2 YSLEER.

The chain carries TRBV7-2 and TRBJ2-3; without DNA, the TCRdb call of TRBD2 cannot be checked. The CDR3 runs to 15 residues. Germline loops: CDR1 SGHTA, CDR2 FQGNSA. CDR3 protein: CASSLWRGGTDTQYF.

The V call is TRBV6-6, the J call TRBJ1-5; as DNA is missing, the TRBD1 call by TCRdb cannot be tested. From germline, CDR1 is MNHNY and CDR2 SVGAGI (reference sequence). The CDR3 runs 13 residues. CDR3 protein: CATRGAGGQPQHF.

The chain joins TRBV7-9 to TRBJ2-1; the TRBD2 assignment by TCRdb is unverifiable without DNA. CDR1 is SEHNR, CDR2 FQNEAQ, per germline (reference sequence). CDR3 length: 12 amino acids. The CDR3: CASSLTPPEQFF.

The V and J genes are TRBV20-1 and TRBJ2-1. The germline CDR1 and CDR2 sequences are DFQATT and SNEGSKA (reference sequence). The CDR3 sequence is 13 residues long. The CDR3 sequence: CSAGRGSYNEQFF.

The V call is TRBV10-3, the J call TRBJ2-1; the D call from TCRdb, TRBD2, cannot be confirmed without DNA. CDR1 ENHRY and CDR2 SYGVKD come from the germline V gene. The CDR3 loop spans 13 amino acids. CDR3 sequence reads: CAISEPSPEEQFF.

J is TRBJ2-2 and V is TRBV18; checking the TCRdb D call of TRBD1 is not possible without DNA. The CDR3 is made up of 17 amino acids. CDR1 is KGHSH, CDR2 LQKENI, per germline. The CDR3 region is CASSPPSRAKGPGELFF.